Following are 32 T cell receptor beta chains from one sample sequenced in a study of CD4 T cells in relation to SARS-CoV-2 and coronaviruses. Before the COVID-19 pandemic, during about 2010-2018, CD4+ T cells were taken from unexposed donors. After about 10 days of culture, CD4+ T cells were isolated. Their specific antigens are unknown. Generated by immunoSEQ multiplex PCR, the TCRdb table keeps only in-frame clones and is missing some. The sample contains 25,000 to 30,000 clones, 60% to 80% of which appear only once. Input material: CD4+ T cells from PBMCs, cultured in vitro. These receptors originate from a human donor in good health.

CDR3 amino acids: CASSSANRRYNSPLHF. DNA of the CDR3: TGTGCCAGCAGCTCCGCTAACCGCCGATATAATTCACCCCTCCACTTT. This chain connects TRBV5-6 to TRBJ1-6; unclear D gene. This CDR3 is built from 16 residues. Trimming stripped 3 bases from V and 4 bases from J, with 14 bases between. Germline CDR1 is SGHDT and CDR2 is YYEEEE.

The V call is TRBV19, the J call TRBJ1-4; 7 bases line up with TRBD1. Germline V gene sequence: CDR1 LNHDA, CDR2 SQIVND (reference sequence). This CDR3 contains 14 residues. Germline trimming cut 5 bases from V and 5 bases from J; bases unmatched to any gene: 5. The CDR3 loop reads CASSPGQVNEKLFF. CDR3 coding DNA: TGTGCCAGTAGTCCCGGACAGGTGAATGAAAAACTGTTTTTT.

This sequence joins TRBV10-2 and TRBJ1-1; 10 positions match TRBD1. Germline V lookup: CDR1 WSHSY, CDR2 SAAADI. J lost 2 bases, V lost 5 bases, and 5 bases had no gene match. The CDR3 loop spans 15 amino acids. The CDR3 sequence is CASSRGQGDNTEAFF. DNA of the CDR3: TGCGCCAGCAGTCGCGGACAGGGGGATAACACTGAAGCTTTCTTT.

This chain links TRBV19 with TRBJ1-5; D not certain. Germline CDR1 and CDR2: LNHDA and SQIVND (reference sequence). This CDR3 region has 13 residues. Between the trimmed V and J ends, which lost 4 bases and 5 bases, there was a span of 9 bases. CDR3 coding DNA: TGTGCCAGTAGTACCCTGCGGGATCAGCCCCAGCATTTT. This gives the protein CASSTLRDQPQHF.

The rearrangement uses TRBV6-4 and TRBJ1-2; D ambiguous. The length of the CDR3 is 15 residues. CDR1 and CDR2 from the germline V gene are MRHNA and SNTAGT. V gave up 9 bases and J gave up 1 base, with 18 bases separating them. The CDR3 here is CARTIGPGHNYGYTF. CDR3 nucleotides: TGTGCCAGGACCATAGGACCCGGGCATAACTATGGCTACACCTTC.

The chain links TRBV7-8 to TRBJ2-3, with D possibly matching TRBD2 (7 bases). V lost 4 bases, J lost 1 base, and 12 bases lay in between. Germline V gene lookup returns CDR1 SGHVS and CDR2 FQNEAQ. The CDR3 runs 15 residues. The CDR3 DNA follows: TGTGCCAGCAGCTCTGCGGGGGCTCGCACAGATACGCAGTATTTT. Translating it yields CASSSAGARTDTQYF.

This chain uses TRBV7-8 with TRBJ2-5; TRBD1 matches 10 bases. With V trimmed by 3 bases and J by 5 bases, 9 bases remained unmatched. The CDR3 is made up of 16 amino acids. Germline V CDR1 and CDR2: SGHVS, FQNEAQ. This CDR3 is CASSFRTGGNRETQYF. In nucleotides, the CDR3 is TGTGCCAGCAGCTTCAGGACAGGGGGTAATCGTGAGACCCAGTACTTC. Together with reference TRBV7-8 and TRBJ2-5, the CDR3 gives the full variable domain: GAGVSQSPRYKVAKRGQDVALRCDPISGHVSLFWYQQALGQGPEFLTYFQNEAQLDKSGLPSDRFFAERPEGSVSTLKIQRTQQEDSAVYLCASSFRTGGNRETQYFGPGTRLLVL.

This rearrangement joins TRBV7-2 to TRBJ2-1, with 11 bases fitting TRBD2. CDR1 and CDR2 (germline): SGHTA, FQGNSA. V lost 7 bases to trimming and J lost 10 bases; unmatched junction nucleotides: 12. The CDR3 spans 15 residues. Here the CDR3 DNA reads TGTGCCAGCAAAGGTTATAGCGGGGGGGCACGAGAGCAGTTCTTC. Its translation: CASKGYSGGAREQFF.

The chain is built from TRBV5-6 and TRBJ2-1, with 7 bases fitting TRBD2. This CDR3 is built from 13 residues. From germline, CDR1 is SGHDT and CDR2 YYEEEE. The V segment lost 6 bases and the J segment 11 bases; nucleotides outside the gene matches: 11. The CDR3 reads CASTREAGLQQFF. The CDR3 nucleotides read TGTGCCAGCACCCGCGAAGCGGGATTGCAGCAGTTCTTC.

V is TRBV9 and J is TRBJ2-2; D not certain. Germline V gives CDR1 SGDLS, CDR2 YYNGEE. The CDR3 is made up of 12 amino acids. The V gene lost 4 bases and the J gene lost 7 bases, with 8 bases spanning the gap. The CDR3 coding sequence is TGTGCCAGCAGCCCCCAGGTCGGGGAGCTGTTTTTT. Amino acid sequence: CASSPQVGELFF. The whole variable domain, filled in from reference TRBV9 and TRBJ2-2, reads DSGVTQTPKHLITATGQRVTLRCSPRSGDLSVYWYQQSLDQGLQFLIQYYNGEERAKGNILERFSAQQFPDLHSELNLSSLELGDSALYFCASSPQVGELFFGEGSRLTVL.

V usage is TRBV9 and J usage is TRBJ1-5; D unresolved. Trimming left V 0 bases short and J 0 bases short, with 7 bases between. In germline, CDR1 is SGDLS, CDR2 YYNGEE. The CDR3 is 15 amino acids. CDR3 nucleotide sequence: TGTGCCAGCAGCGTAGGTGAGGGTAGCAATCAGCCCCAGCATTTT. This sequence encodes CASSVGEGSNQPQHF.

V is TRBV5-4 and J is TRBJ1-1, with a weak D call TRBD1 (6 bases). V was cut by 1 base and J by 5 bases, with 12 bases left in between. CDR1 is SGHNT, CDR2 YYREEE, per germline (reference sequence). CDR3 length: 14 residues. The CDR3 coding sequence is TGTGCCAGCAGCTTGAGGGGGGCGAGGACTGAAGCTTTCTTT. Translated, it gives CASSLRGARTEAFF.

The chain has TRBV19 and TRBJ2-3; D is possibly TRBD1 or TRBD2 (5 bases each). Germline V gives CDR1 LNHDA, CDR2 SQIVND (reference sequence). V dropped 2 bases and J dropped 4 bases, with 7 bases sitting between them. The CDR3 runs 13 residues. CDR3: CASSIRGADTQYF. The DNA for the CDR3 is TGTGCCAGTAGTATAAGGGGAGCAGATACGCAGTATTTT. The whole variable domain, filled in from reference TRBV19 and TRBJ2-3, reads DGGITQSPKYLFRKEGQNVTLSCEQNLNHDAMYWYRQDPGQGLRLIYYSQIVNDFQKGDIAEGYSVSREKKESFPLTVTSAQKNPTAFYLCASSIRGADTQYFGPGTRLTVL.

V gene TRBV9 combines with J gene TRBJ2-7, with 10 bases that match TRBD2. The V gene's germline CDR1 is SGDLS and CDR2 YYNGEE. This CDR3 comprises 15 residues. V gave up 0 bases and J gave up 4 bases; unmatched junction bases: 4. Here the CDR3 reads CASSVAPSGGYEQYF. DNA for the CDR3: TGTGCCAGCAGCGTAGCTCCTAGCGGGGGTTACGAGCAGTACTTC.

The rearrangement joins TRBV9 to TRBJ2-7, with 9 bases fitting TRBD1. This CDR3 spans 14 amino acids. J gave up 4 bases and V 3 bases, and 5 bases lay outside the gene matches. In germline, CDR1 is SGDLS, CDR2 YYNGEE. CDR3 nucleotides: TGTGCCAGCAGCGCCCGGGACAGGGCTTACGAGCAGTACTTC. As protein: CASSARDRAYEQYF.

This clone was recorded once. The chain combines TRBV11-3 with TRBJ2-3; 11 bases line up with TRBD2. CDR3 length: 18 amino acids. V was pared by 4 bases and J by 1 base, with 10 bases of the junction left unmatched. Per germline, CDR1 SGHNT and CDR2 YENEEA. The CDR3 is CASSSGLAAVSGTDTQYF. The CDR3, as DNA: TGTGCCAGCAGCTCGGGACTAGCGGCGGTAAGCGGCACAGATACGCAGTATTTT.

The chain uses TRBV4-1 and TRBJ2-3; TRBD2 agrees at 10 bases. The CDR3 length is 17 residues. V lost 1 base and J lost 4; bases outside the gene matches: 8. Germline V gene data show CDR1 as MGHRA and CDR2 as YSYEKL. The DNA for the CDR3 is TGCGCCAGCAGCCAAGGGGTAACAGCGGGAGGGCCAGATACGCAGTATTTT. This codes for CASSQGVTAGGPDTQYF.

J is TRBJ2-3 and V is TRBV6-6; perhaps TRBD2 as D (6 bases). The CDR3 length is 13 residues. In germline, CDR1 is MNHNY, CDR2 SVGAGI (reference sequence). V was shortened by 5 bases and J by 6 bases, with 12 bases between the two germline ends. The CDR3 DNA reads TGTGCCAGCAGTCCGGGGGTTGCGGATACGCAGTATTTT. It specifies CASSPGVADTQYF.

This sequence joins TRBV5-4 and TRBJ2-7; 11 nucleotides match TRBD1. CDR1 is SGHNT and CDR2 is YYREEE in the germline V gene (reference sequence). The CDR3 covers 15 residues. After removal of 4 bases from V and 6 bases from J, the junction contained 9 bases not matched to a gene. The DNA of the CDR3 is TGTGCCAGCAGCCTGGGGGACAGGGGGTACCTCGAGCAGTACTTC. Protein product: CASSLGDRGYLEQYF.

The chain uses TRBV12-3 or TRBV12-4 and TRBJ1-1; D is unresolved. The V and J ends lost 6 bases and 8 bases respectively, with 13 bases between them. The CDR3 has 12 residues. The CDR3 DNA reads TGTGCCAGCAGCCTACACCTCAGGGAAGCTTTCTTT. This encodes CASSLHLREAFF.

The chain joins TRBV3-1 (or the pseudogene TRBV3-2) to TRBJ1-2; D is ambiguous. Germline V gene lookup returns CDR1 LGHDT and CDR2 YNNKEL (reference sequence). The V and J ends lost 0 bases and 0 bases respectively, with 11 bases between them. This CDR3 has 16 amino acids. The CDR3 sequence: CASSQDEPGPNYGYTF. CDR3 DNA: TGTGCCAGCAGCCAAGATGAGCCGGGCCCTAACTATGGCTACACCTTC.

This rearrangement joins TRBV3-1 (or the pseudogene TRBV3-2) to TRBJ2-1; 8 nucleotides align to TRBD2. Trimming removed 2 bases from V and 7 bases from J; junction bases left unmatched: 4. The CDR3 spans 14 residues. CDR1 and CDR2 (germline): LGHDT, YNNKEL (reference sequence). The DNA for the CDR3 is TGTGCCAGCAGCCAACGGGAGGGCAGAAATGAGCAGTTCTTC. It specifies CASSQREGRNEQFF.

This clone was recorded only once. This chain connects TRBV19 to TRBJ2-7, with 8 bases that match TRBD1. Germline CDR1 and CDR2: LNHDA and SQIVND (reference sequence). The trim removed 0 bases at V and 5 bases at J, leaving 6 bases unmatched. This CDR3 is 15 amino acids long. CDR3 DNA: TGTGCCAGTAGTATAGATCCAGGGGGCGTCGACGAGCAGTACTTC. This translates into CASSIDPGGVDEQYF.

This chain links TRBV7-9 with TRBJ2-7, with 9 bases lining up with TRBD1. CDR1 and CDR2 from the germline V gene are SEHNR and FQNEAQ (reference sequence). J was trimmed by 2 bases and V by 4 bases; bases with no gene match: 3. CDR3 length equals 14 residues. CDR3 DNA sequence: TGTGCCAGCAGCTCCGGGACAGGGACCTACGAGCAGTACTTC. Its protein product is CASSSGTGTYEQYF. The entire variable domain, with the rest obtained from reference TRBV7-9 and TRBJ2-7, is as follows: DTGVSQNPRHKITKRGQNVTFRCDPISEHNRLYWYRQTLGQGPEFLTYFQNEAQLEKSRLLSDRFSAERPKGSFSTLEIQRTEQGDSAMYLCASSSGTGTYEQYFGPGTRLTVT.

This clone has only one observation. The V call is TRBV2, the J call TRBJ1-5, with a tentative D call TRBD1 (6 bases). Trimming took off 0 bases at V and 3 bases at J, with 18 bases between the two ends. This CDR3 contains 18 residues. Germline assignment: CDR1 SNHLY and CDR2 FYNNEI. The chain's CDR3 is CASSEALRAGAINQPQHF. Here the CDR3 DNA reads TGTGCCAGCAGTGAAGCGCTTCGTGCAGGGGCCATCAATCAGCCCCAGCATTTT.

The chain employs TRBV2 and TRBJ2-3; D remains unclear. Germline V gene data show CDR1 as SNHLY and CDR2 as FYNNEI. V was trimmed by 7 bases and J by 0 bases, leaving 11 bases between them. The CDR3 extends over 14 amino acids. The CDR3 DNA follows: TGTGCCAGCATTGGGAAAACTAGCACAGATACGCAGTATTTT. This translates into CASIGKTSTDTQYF.

The gene calls are TRBV2 and TRBJ2-3; the D is unclear. This CDR3 is 12 amino acids long. Germline loops: CDR1 SNHLY, CDR2 FYNNEI. V lost 6 bases and J lost 6, with 10 bases in between. In DNA form, the CDR3 reads TGTGCCAGCAGACTATCACGGGATACGCAGTATTTT. Its translation is CASRLSRDTQYF.

In this sample, this clone turned up once. The rearrangement joins TRBV19 to TRBJ2-7, with D perhaps matching TRBD1 or TRBD2 (5 bases each). Per germline, CDR1 LNHDA and CDR2 SQIVND (reference sequence). The V end lost 5 bases, the J end lost 6 bases, and 14 bases lay between the germline ends. The CDR3 has 13 residues. The chain's CDR3 is CASSGAGGFEQYF. The CDR3 nucleotides read TGTGCCAGTAGTGGGGCGGGTGGATTCGAGCAGTACTTC.

This clone has just one count. This chain connects TRBV2 to TRBJ1-1, with D possibly TRBD1 on 5 matching bases. Germline V gene lookup returns CDR1 SNHLY and CDR2 FYNNEI. V was cut by 4 bases and J by 4 bases, with 19 bases left in between. The CDR3 totals 16 residues. CDR3 amino acids: CASSAGTFTLGTEAFF. CDR3 DNA sequence: TGTGCCAGCAGTGCCGGGACTTTCACTTTGGGCACTGAAGCTTTCTTT.

The chain combines TRBV7-2 with TRBJ2-5; TRBD2 is a possible D gene (7 bases). Per the germline V gene, CDR1 is SGHTA and CDR2 is FQGNSA. Deletions cut 5 bases from V and 2 bases from J, with 18 bases between. This CDR3 contains 16 residues. This CDR3 reads CASSPQRGARQETQYF. CDR3 bases: TGTGCCAGCAGCCCCCAACGGGGGGCGCGACAAGAGACCCAGTACTTC.

This rearrangement joins TRBV6-5 to TRBJ2-7; a weak D match, TRBD2 (5 bases). The CDR3 is 15 residues long. Germline assignment: CDR1 MNHEY and CDR2 SVGAGI. The V gene lost 0 bases and the J gene lost 6 bases, with 15 bases spanning the gap. In nucleotides, the CDR3 is TGTGCCAGCAGTTACTCAGGAGGACCAGCCGCCGAGCAGTACTTC. Its protein product is CASSYSGGPAAEQYF.

This clone was recorded once. V is TRBV5-5 and J is TRBJ2-7, with D tentatively TRBD2 (6 bases). Trimming left V 0 bases short and J 7 bases short, with 11 bases between. CDR1 is SGHKS, CDR2 YYEKEE, per germline (reference sequence). This CDR3 comprises 13 residues. CDR3 in DNA: TGTGCCAGCAGCTTGGTGGAGGGGATTGAGCAGTACTTC. It encodes CASSLVEGIEQYF.